This TCR beta chain emerged from a study of Ad26.COV2.S vaccination and SARS-CoV-2 variants. Broader study findings: Considerable breadth of spike-specific CD8+ and CD4+ T cell responses has reportedly been documented following vaccination. Vaccine recipients had higher spike-specific TCR breadth than placebo recipients.

Indicated treatment: 19 received Ad26.COV2.S at low or high dose, single or two shots; a few received placebo; per-sample allocation not given. At day 63 after the first vaccine or placebo injection, samples were drawn. An adult of 18-55 years in Boston served as donor. Generated by immunoSEQ multiplex PCR, the TCRdb table keeps only in-frame clones and is missing some. The sample holds 300,000 to 400,000 clones, roughly 80% seen once. The CDR3 has 16 amino acids. Trimming stripped 2 bases from V and 4 bases from J, with 16 bases between. Germline values: CDR1 SEHNR, CDR2 FQNEAQ (reference sequence). Comment on this clone: Its antigen remains unidentified.

The sequence was obtained from a person between 18 and 60 years old who received the Ad26.COV2.S COVID-19 vaccine or a placebo. Sequenced here: peripheral blood, sampled in a trial of Ad26.COV2.S vaccine versus placebo. This chain uses TRBV7-9 with TRBJ2-3; D call uncertain. The CDR3 loop reads CASSLSRSLVPDTQYF. CDR3 in DNA: TGTGCCAGCAGCTTAAGTAGGTCGCTAGTACCAGATACGCAGTATTTT.